The present T cell receptor beta chain was sequenced within a study of response to subunit inactivated influenza vaccine. Notes on the study in general: Few additional T cells are recruited per seasonal influenza vaccination, authors suggested.

CDR1 MDHEN and CDR2 SYDVKM come from the germline V gene. The CDR3 is made up of 12 amino acids. V lost 10 bases to trimming and J lost 6 bases, with 15 bases between them. TCRdb reprocessed the RT-PCR reads via MiXCR and lists one record per CDR3 protein. Here the sample spans almost 600,000 distinct CDR3 sequences, roughly 15% being singletons. A remark on this clonotype: Its specificity is unknown.

The chain joins TRBV28 to TRBJ1-2; D remains ambiguous. The sequence was obtained from a man in his forties or fifties who received an inactivated influenza vaccine. Sample: PBMCs from blood, taken 11 to 12 days after vaccination. The CDR3 loop reads CATSGTLDGYTF. The CDR3 DNA follows: TGTGCCACCTCGGGCACCCTGGATGGCTACACCTTC.